This T cell receptor (beta chain) was sequenced during a study of shared clonotypes between healthy human individuals. Study outcomes and limitations: What limited the represented genetic and exposure-history diversity was the small number of donors.

CD45RO-negative, CCR7-positively selected cells formed the naive CD8 fraction, excluding terminally differentiated effector memory CD45RA+ cells. In regard to this clone: Its target is not known.

Original processing notes: Junction-only immunoSEQ data arrived without quality scores, meaning filtering differed. Clones were read by immunoSEQ multiplex PCR, and TCRdb kept only the in-frame ones, dropping some. V and J calls and clone size are copied from that table; D and trimming were computed from the DNA. The sample lists 2 million or so clones, about 95% occurring once. The germline V gene encodes CDR1 LNHDA and CDR2 SQIVND (reference sequence). Trimming stripped 3 bases from V and 2 bases from J, with 11 bases between. The CDR3 extends over 14 amino acids. The sample taken for sequencing was naive CD8+ T cells sorted from blood. J is TRBJ2-7 and V is TRBV19, with unresolved D. This sequence originates from a man aged 18 to 29 in good health. DNA for the CDR3: TGTGCCAGTAGTATCCGGTATCCTACCTACGAGCAGTACTTC. It specifies CASSIRYPTYEQYF.